The clone carrying this T cell receptor beta chain was counted ten times or more. Its antigen is unknown. The source of the sample is a study of CD8 T cells in ankylosing spondylitis. Study conclusions and caveats: Blood from ankylosing spondylitis patients appeared to carry a characteristic roughly eight-variant TCR beta motif.

For TCR beta, libraries came from quantitative 5'-RACE with molecular barcodes. From the 5' RACE reads, TCRdb called clonotypes with MiXCR, one entry per CDR3 protein. Among approximately 520,000 distinct CDR3 sequences, approximately 5.3% were seen once, and the ten largest hold around 3.5%. V gave up 4 bases and J gave up 8 bases; unmatched junction bases: 5. The CDR3 loop spans 13 amino acids. Germline CDR1 is SGHTA and CDR2 is FQGNSA. Sequenced sample: blood, either unsorted or a sorted T cell fraction (not recorded which). The clonotype comes from a male donor with ankylosing spondylitis. The chain joins TRBV7-2 to TRBJ2-1; 7 nucleotides agree with TRBD2. The CDR3 DNA reads as TGTGCCAGCAGCTCAAAAGCGGGATATGAGCAGTTCTTC. Amino acids: CASSSKAGYEQFF. Combining the CDR3 with reference TRBV7-2 and TRBJ2-1 gives the whole variable domain GAGVSQSPSNKVTEKGKDVELRCDPISGHTALYWYRQSLGQGLEFLIYFQGNSAPDKSGLPSDRFSAERTGGSVSTLTIQRTQQEDSAVYLCASSSKAGYEQFFGPGTRLTVL.